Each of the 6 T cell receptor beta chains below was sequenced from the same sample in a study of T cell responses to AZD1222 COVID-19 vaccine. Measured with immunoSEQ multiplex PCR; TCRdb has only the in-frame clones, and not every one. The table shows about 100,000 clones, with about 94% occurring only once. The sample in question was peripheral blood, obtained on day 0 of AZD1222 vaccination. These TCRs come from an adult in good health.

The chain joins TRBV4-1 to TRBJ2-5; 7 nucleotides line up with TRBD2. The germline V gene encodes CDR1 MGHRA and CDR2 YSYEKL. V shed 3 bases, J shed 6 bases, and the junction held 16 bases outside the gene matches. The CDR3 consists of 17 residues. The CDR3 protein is CASSHPLGGGTKKTQYF. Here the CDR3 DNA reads TGCGCCAGCAGCCATCCTCTCGGCGGGGGTACGAAGAAGACCCAGTACTTC.

CDR3 loop: CASSLDQRADTQYF. CDR3 DNA: TGTGCCAGCAGTTTAGACCAGCGCGCAGATACGCAGTATTTT. The V gene is TRBV27, the J gene TRBJ2-3; D gene ambiguous. V gave up 2 bases and J gave up 4 bases, with 10 bases separating them. Germline values: CDR1 MNHEY, CDR2 SMNVEV (reference sequence). This CDR3 is built from 14 residues.

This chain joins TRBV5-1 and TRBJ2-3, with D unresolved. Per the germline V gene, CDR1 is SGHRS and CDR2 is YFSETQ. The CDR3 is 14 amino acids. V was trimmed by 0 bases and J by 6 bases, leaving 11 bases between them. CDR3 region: CASSLVPGPDTQYF. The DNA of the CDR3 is TGCGCCAGCAGCTTGGTCCCGGGTCCGGATACGCAGTATTTT.

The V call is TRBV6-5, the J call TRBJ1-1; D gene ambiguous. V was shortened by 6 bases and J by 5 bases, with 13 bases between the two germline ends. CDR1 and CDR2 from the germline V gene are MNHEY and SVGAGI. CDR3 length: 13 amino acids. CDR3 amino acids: CASRQQPRTEAFF. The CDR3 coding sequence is TGTGCCAGCAGACAACAACCGAGGACTGAAGCTTTCTTT.

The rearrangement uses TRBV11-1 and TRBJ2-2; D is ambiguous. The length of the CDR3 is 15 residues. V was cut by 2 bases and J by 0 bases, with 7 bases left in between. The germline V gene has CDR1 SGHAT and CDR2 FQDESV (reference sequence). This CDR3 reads CASSLTTANTGELFF. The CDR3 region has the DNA TGTGCCAGCAGCTTAACTACAGCGAACACCGGGGAGCTGTTTTTT.

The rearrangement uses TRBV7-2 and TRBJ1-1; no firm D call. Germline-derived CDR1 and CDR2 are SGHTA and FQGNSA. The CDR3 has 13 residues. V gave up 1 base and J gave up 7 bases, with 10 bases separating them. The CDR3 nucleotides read TGTGCCAGCAGCTTAGGTTTGGCAGTTGAAGCTTTCTTT. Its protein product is CASSLGLAVEAFF.